The 9 T cell receptor beta chains given below trace back to one sample, sequenced in a study of technical replicates of blood from a few donors. TCRdb's copy holds only in-frame clones and misses some; the assay was immunoSEQ multiplex PCR. Of roughly 85,000 clones in the sample, approximately 95% are singletons; the top ten hold 0.2% to 0.3%. Material for sequencing was T cells isolated from PBMCs. These receptors were collected from a human donor in good health.

J is TRBJ1-2 and V is TRBV12-5; D might be TRBD1 (6 bases). Germline CDR1 LGHNT, CDR2 FRNRAP. Trimming removed 0 bases from V and 5 bases from J, with 16 bases in between. The CDR3 length is 16 residues. This chain's CDR3 is CASGLVVRGTEYGYTF. The CDR3 DNA reads TGTGCTAGTGGTTTGGTAGTTAGGGGGACGGAATATGGCTACACCTTC.

The chain has TRBV5-1 and TRBJ1-1; D gene unclear. The CDR3 is made up of 14 amino acids. Looked up from germline, CDR1 is SGHRS and CDR2 is YFSETQ. The ends were cut back, 0 bases at V and 1 base at J, with 7 bases in the middle. CDR3 coding DNA: TGCGCCAGCAGCTTGGAGATGGCGAACACTGAAGCTTTCTTT. Protein: CASSLEMANTEAFF.

The rearrangement uses TRBV28 and TRBJ2-5; no clear D. Germline loops: CDR1 MDHEN, CDR2 SYDVKM. V lost 3 bases, J lost 2 bases, and 7 bases lay in between. The CDR3 spans 13 residues. The CDR3 bases are TGTGCCAGCAGTTTTCCCTCTCAAGAGACCCAGTACTTC. Residues: CASSFPSQETQYF. The variable domain in full, completed from reference TRBV28 and TRBJ2-5, reads DVKVTQSSRYLVKRTGEKVFLECVQDMDHENMFWYRQDPGLGLRLIYFSYDVKMKEKGDIPEGYSVSREKKERFSLILESASTNQTSMYLCASSFPSQETQYFGPGTRLLVL.

The J gene is TRBJ2-7, the V gene TRBV11-3; 11 bases are a match to TRBD2. The CDR3 covers 17 residues. V gave up 3 bases and J gave up 2 bases; unmatched junction bases: 9. The germline CDR1 and CDR2 sequences are SGHNT and YENEEA. The CDR3 loop is CASSLRPGLAATYEQYF. CDR3 coding DNA: TGTGCCAGCAGCTTGCGACCGGGACTAGCGGCCACCTACGAGCAGTACTTC.

The CDR3 DNA reads TGTGCCAGCAGCGGACAGGGGGCAGGTGGAAACACCATATATTTT. This gives the protein CASSGQGAGGNTIYF. The gene calls are TRBV5-6 and TRBJ1-3, with TRBD1 matching over 11 bases. Germline loops: CDR1 SGHDT, CDR2 YYEEEE. The CDR3 runs to 15 residues. J lost 3 bases, V lost 4 bases, and 3 bases had no gene match.

J is TRBJ1-3 and V is TRBV2; D is possibly TRBD1 (5 bases). Trimming took 6 bases from V and 4 from J, leaving 13 bases between them. The CDR3 is 14 amino acids. In germline, CDR1 is SNHLY, CDR2 FYNNEI. In DNA form, the CDR3 reads TGTGCCAGCAGAGACAGAGCATTAGGAAACACCATATATTTT. The encoded protein is CASRDRALGNTIYF.

The V and J genes are TRBV27 and TRBJ2-2, with D maybe TRBD1 (6 bases). Germline CDR1 reads MNHEY; CDR2 reads SMNVEV (reference sequence). The V end was cut by 5 bases, the J end by 9 bases, with 22 bases between. CDR3 length: 16 amino acids. The CDR3 reads CASSLPGAGADRELFF. The DNA for the CDR3 is TGTGCCAGCAGTCTCCCCGGGGCAGGGGCGGACCGGGAGCTGTTTTTT.

The chain links TRBV28 to TRBJ2-7; TRBD2 agrees at 10 bases. Germline V gene data show CDR1 as MDHEN and CDR2 as SYDVKM. Trimming removed 7 bases from V and 5 bases from J; junction bases left unmatched: 11. The CDR3 sequence is 15 residues long. DNA of the CDR3: TGTGCCAGCAACAAGGAAGGGACTAGCGCTGACGAGCAGTACTTC. This gives the protein CASNKEGTSADEQYF.

V and J are TRBV5-5 and TRBJ1-1; TRBD1 might be the D (5 bases). Per germline, CDR1 SGHKS and CDR2 YYEKEE (reference sequence). This CDR3 is built from 16 residues. The V and J ends lost 3 bases and 1 base respectively, with 16 bases between them. The CDR3 loop reads CASSWSAGQGNTEAFF. The CDR3 nucleotides read TGTGCCAGCAGCTGGTCCGCGGGGCAGGGGAACACTGAAGCTTTCTTT.